The 19 T cell receptor beta chains listed next were all sequenced from one sample in a study of long-term antiretroviral therapy in people with HIV. Investigators performed immunoSEQ version v3.0 at survey level. Method: immunoSEQ multiplex PCR; TCRdb's copy keeps in-frame clones and lacks some. The table includes about 32,000 clones, approximately 85% detected once. The source was unsorted PBMCs, collected 2.2 years after starting antiretroviral therapy. The source of these receptors is a man aged 18 to 30 with HIV.

The gene calls are TRBV7-9 and TRBJ2-7; 8 bases match TRBD2. Germline V lookup: CDR1 SEHNR, CDR2 FQNEAQ (reference sequence). CDR3 length: 18 amino acids. J lost 5 bases, V lost 3 bases, and 18 bases had no gene match. The CDR3 nucleotides are TGTGCCAGCAGCTTTCTGGTAGCGGGAATCCGTCCCCTTGACGAGCAGTACTTC. Its protein product is CASSFLVAGIRPLDEQYF.

J is TRBJ1-1 and V is TRBV6-6; D gene uncertain. CDR3 length equals 14 residues. The V gene's germline CDR1 is MNHNY and CDR2 SVGAGI (reference sequence). Trimming removed 7 bases from V and 2 bases from J, with 14 bases in between. CDR3 coding DNA: TGTGCCAGCACCCAGGTCCCCCCAAACACTGAAGCTTTCTTT. Protein: CASTQVPPNTEAFF.

This clone was counted a few times. The chain combines TRBV2 with TRBJ1-2; TRBD1 might be the D (5 bases). Per germline, CDR1 SNHLY and CDR2 FYNNEI. The CDR3 sequence is 14 residues long. With 2 bases removed from V and 8 bases from J, the gap between germline ends came to 15 bases. CDR3 DNA: TGTGCCAGCAGTGAAATGGGCCAGGGATTGGGCTACACCTTC. It specifies CASSEMGQGLGYTF.

The chain carries TRBV27 and TRBJ1-4; 7 nucleotides line up with TRBD1. Germline assignment: CDR1 MNHEY and CDR2 SMNVEV (reference sequence). The CDR3 length is 14 residues. After removal of 5 bases from V and 7 bases from J, the junction contained 7 bases not matched to a gene. CDR3 bases: TGTGCCAGCAGTCATGACAGGGAGGTTGAAAAACTGTTTTTT. It yields the protein CASSHDREVEKLFF.

The chain links TRBV27 to TRBJ2-1, with D tentatively TRBD1 (6 bases). The germline CDR1 and CDR2 sequences are MNHEY and SMNVEV (reference sequence). V was clipped by 5 bases and J by 8 bases, with 10 bases between them. The CDR3 runs to 12 residues. CDR3 protein: CASSPQGHEQFF. The CDR3 region has the DNA TGTGCCAGCAGTCCACAGGGCCATGAGCAGTTCTTC.

The chain has TRBV4-1 and TRBJ1-4; perhaps TRBD1 as D (5 bases). Trimming removed 3 bases at V and 8 bases at J, with 16 bases between. The CDR3 sequence is 15 residues long. Germline CDR1 is MGHRA and CDR2 is YSYEKL. Here the CDR3 reads CASSQGGREGEKLFF. DNA for the CDR3: TGCGCCAGCAGCCAGGGGGGACGGGAGGGGGAAAAACTGTTTTTT.

CDR3 residues: CASSEASGPEGAYEQYF. The CDR3 region has the DNA TGTGCCAGCAGTGAAGCTAGCGGCCCAGAGGGCGCCTACGAGCAGTACTTC. V and J are TRBV25-1 and TRBJ2-7; 7 bases agree with TRBD2. Per germline, CDR1 MGHDK and CDR2 SYGVNS. With 2 bases clipped from V and 2 bases from J, the junction kept 12 bases outside the gene matches. This CDR3 comprises 17 residues.

Here the CDR3 DNA reads TGTGCCAGCAGCCTTACAGTGGCCAGCATTTCCTACGAGCAGTACTTC. It codes for CASSLTVASISYEQYF. The chain couples TRBV14 to TRBJ2-7; D gene uncertain. The germline gives CDR1 SGHDN, CDR2 FVKESK. Between the trimmed V and J ends, which lost 4 bases and 1 base, there was a span of 17 bases. The CDR3 is 16 residues long.

Within the sample, this clone is medium-sized (0.01 to 0.1%). This chain links TRBV9 with TRBJ1-1; no firm D call. V gave up 0 bases and J gave up 1 base, with 10 bases separating them. The CDR3 sequence is 15 residues long. Germline values: CDR1 SGDLS, CDR2 YYNGEE. The DNA for the CDR3 is TGTGCCAGCAGCGTAGGGTCTGACGGGAACACTGAAGCTTTCTTT. Its translation: CASSVGSDGNTEAFF.

This chain's CDR3 is CASSPRTGGLYGYTF. Written as DNA, the CDR3 is TGTGCCAGCAGCCCAAGGACAGGGGGCCTTTATGGCTACACCTTC. The J gene is TRBJ1-2, the V gene TRBV7-8, with 11 bases lining up with TRBD1. The CDR3 sequence is 15 residues long. V was clipped by 5 bases and J by 5 bases; unmatched bases: 7. Germline lookup yields CDR1 SGHVS and CDR2 FQNEAQ. The complete variable domain, with remaining parts taken from reference TRBV7-8 and TRBJ1-2, reads GAGVSQSPRYKVAKRGQDVALRCDPISGHVSLFWYQQALGQGPEFLTYFQNEAQLDKSGLPSDRFFAERPEGSVSTLKIQRTQQEDSAVYLCASSPRTGGLYGYTFGSGTRLTVV.

The chain links TRBV4-3 to TRBJ2-1; D possibly corresponds to TRBD2 (6 bases). Germline loops: CDR1 LGHNA, CDR2 YSLEER. The CDR3 spans 13 residues. The ends were cut back, 5 bases at V and 13 bases at J, with 18 bases in the middle. CDR3 sequence: CASSGGSGLTQFF. For the CDR3, the DNA is TGCGCCAGCAGCGGAGGGAGCGGACTCACTCAGTTCTTC.

This rearrangement joins TRBV12-5 to TRBJ1-1; no clear D gene. CDR3 length: 13 residues. Trimming left V 1 base short and J 4 bases short, with 7 bases between. CDR1 and CDR2 from the germline V gene are LGHNT and FRNRAP. CDR3 sequence reads: CASGLEVGTEAFF. CDR3 in DNA: TGTGCTAGTGGTTTGGAAGTGGGCACTGAAGCTTTCTTT.

In nucleotides, the CDR3 is TGTGCCTGGTCTTACGCAGGAGGCCTCTATGGCTACACCTTC. Encoded protein: CAWSYAGGLYGYTF. This rearrangement joins TRBV30 to TRBJ1-2, with unresolved D. This CDR3 contains 14 residues. Germline V gene data show CDR1 as GTSNPN and CDR2 as SVGIG (reference sequence). The V gene lost 5 bases and the J gene lost 4 bases, with 17 bases spanning the gap.

This CDR3 reads CSAHRGNSYTF. In DNA form, the CDR3 reads TGCAGTGCCCACAGGGGTAATAGCTACACCTTC. The chain uses TRBV20-1 and TRBJ1-2, with 7 bases aligning to TRBD1. V lost 6 bases and J lost 9; bases outside the gene matches: 7. Germline V gene lookup returns CDR1 DFQATT and CDR2 SNEGSKA (reference sequence). The CDR3 is 11 amino acids.

This chain uses TRBV27 with TRBJ2-7, with D possibly being TRBD2 (5 bases). CDR1 and CDR2 (germline): MNHEY, SMNVEV (reference sequence). The CDR3 covers 16 residues. The V end lost 4 bases, the J end lost 0 bases, and 16 bases lay between the germline ends. The CDR3 spells CASSSPTGTISYEQYF. The CDR3 DNA reads as TGTGCCAGCAGTTCGCCGACGGGAACCATCTCCTACGAGCAGTACTTC.

The chain employs TRBV28 and TRBJ1-2, with D maybe TRBD1 (5 bases). The CDR3 sequence is 18 residues long. V was pared by 2 bases and J by 0 bases, with 19 bases between. Germline V gives CDR1 MDHEN, CDR2 SYDVKM. DNA of the CDR3: TGTGCCAGCAGTTTAGGTGTGACCCGGGGCGCCCCTAACTATGGCTACACCTTC. Protein sequence: CASSLGVTRGAPNYGYTF.

This chain connects TRBV28 to TRBJ2-1; no clear D gene. Trimming removed 6 bases at V and 4 bases at J, with 7 bases between. In germline, CDR1 is MDHEN, CDR2 SYDVKM. The CDR3 extends over 12 amino acids. The CDR3 DNA follows: TGTGCCAGCAGCCTACAGTACAATGAGCAGTTCTTC. Translating gives CASSLQYNEQFF.

The chain employs TRBV7-9 and TRBJ1-2; D is unclear. CDR1 SEHNR and CDR2 FQNEAQ come from the germline V gene (reference sequence). The CDR3 spans 13 residues. V was shortened by 4 bases and J by 2 bases, with 8 bases between the two germline ends. This chain's CDR3 is CASSSTVNYGYTF. DNA of the CDR3: TGTGCCAGCAGCTCCACAGTAAACTATGGCTACACCTTC.

The chain has TRBV30 and TRBJ1-5; D may be TRBD1 (5 bases). Germline values: CDR1 GTSNPN, CDR2 SVGIG (reference sequence). CDR3 length equals 16 residues. V lost 0 bases to trimming and J lost 4 bases, with 16 bases between them. The CDR3 DNA follows: TGTGCCTGGAGTGTGCCCCTCCAGGGACCAAATCAGCCCCAGCATTTT. This translates into CAWSVPLQGPNQPQHF.